A selection of T cell receptor beta chains follows, all from one sample in a study of early T cells in non-severe SARS-CoV-2 infection. TCRdb analysed the 5' RACE reads with MiXCR anew, one entry per CDR3 protein. The top ten hold almost 9% of the sample, which has approximately 64,000 distinct CDR3 sequences, roughly a sixth seen once. This sample comprised whole blood, obtained at baseline. The origin of the receptors is an adult who was a healthcare worker with PCR-confirmed SARS-CoV-2 infection or an uninfected control (not recorded which). The CDR3 runs from the conserved cysteine through the conserved F or W. The order of the fields is D gene, J gene, V gene, clone size, CDR3 protein, CDR3 DNA. D genes are given only for firm matches. Size is omitted from some rows. Given values are once, few, many or a class for expanded clones.

>TRBD1|TRBJ2-3|TRBV5-1|-
CASTHHRGGTDTQYF
TGCGCCAGCACCCACCACAGGGGTGGCACAGATACGCAGTATTTT
>-|TRBJ1-1|TRBV3-1|-
CASSQALQGMTEAFF
TGTGCCAGCAGCCAAGCCCTACAGGGTATGACTGAAGCTTTCTTT
>-|TRBJ1-1|TRBV7-6|-
CASSLSDMNTEAFF
TGTGCCAGCAGCTTATCGGACATGAACACTGAAGCTTTCTTT
>-|TRBJ2-5|TRBV5-1|-
CASSSGQGEETQYF
TGCGCCAGCAGCTCCGGCCAGGGTGAAGAGACCCAGTACTTC
>-|TRBJ2-4|TRBV7-8|once
CASSLGFGIQYF
TGTGCCAGCAGCTTAGGCTTTGGCATTCAGTACTTC
>-|TRBJ2-7|TRBV6-1|few
CASSERLGGAYEQYF
TGTGCCAGCAGTGAAAGATTAGGGGGGGCTTACGAGCAGTACTTC
>-|TRBJ2-5|TRBV7-9|few
CASSLAVSGRETQYF
TGTGCCAGCAGCTTAGCGGTGTCAGGGCGGGAGACCCAGTACTTC
>TRBD1|TRBJ2-1|TRBV5-1|few
CASSLTGTSYNEQFF
TGCGCCAGCAGCCTGACAGGGACCTCCTACAATGAGCAGTTCTTC
>TRBD1|TRBJ2-7|TRBV7-9|few
CASSTVPYRGTYEQYF
TGTGCCAGCAGCACAGTACCTTACAGGGGAACCTACGAGCAGTACTTC
>-|TRBJ1-1|TRBV18|-
CASSLQGQANTEAFF
TGTGCCAGCTCACTCCAGGGACAAGCCAACACTGAAGCTTTCTTT